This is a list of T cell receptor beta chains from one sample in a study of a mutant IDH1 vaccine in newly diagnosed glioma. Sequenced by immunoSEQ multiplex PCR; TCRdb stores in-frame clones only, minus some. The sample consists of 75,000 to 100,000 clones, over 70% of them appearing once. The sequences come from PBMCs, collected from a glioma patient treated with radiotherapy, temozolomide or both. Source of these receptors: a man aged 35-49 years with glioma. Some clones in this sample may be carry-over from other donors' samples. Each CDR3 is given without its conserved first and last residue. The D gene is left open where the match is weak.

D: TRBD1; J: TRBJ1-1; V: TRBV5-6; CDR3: ASSLARGQRILGTEAF
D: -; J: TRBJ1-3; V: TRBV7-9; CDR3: ASGRGDSGNTIY
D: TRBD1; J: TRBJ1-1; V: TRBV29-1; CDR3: SVGRKGTVNTEAF
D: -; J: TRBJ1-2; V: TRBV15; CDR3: ATREGVYNYGYT
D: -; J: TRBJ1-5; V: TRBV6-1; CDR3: ASKARARNQPQH
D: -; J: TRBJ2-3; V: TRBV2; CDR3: ASTGQLVDTQY
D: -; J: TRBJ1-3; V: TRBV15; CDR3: ATSRDKQKGNTIY
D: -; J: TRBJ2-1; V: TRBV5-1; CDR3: ASSLEPGAHNEQF
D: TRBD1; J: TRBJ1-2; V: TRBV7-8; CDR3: ASSSQGANYGYT
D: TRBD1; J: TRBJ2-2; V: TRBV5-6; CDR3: ASSLFQGANTGELF
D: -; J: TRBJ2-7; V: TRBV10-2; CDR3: ASRNLAPHEQY
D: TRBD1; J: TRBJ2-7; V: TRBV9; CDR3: ASSVGTGTYEQY
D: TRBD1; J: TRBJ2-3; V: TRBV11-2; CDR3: ASSLGPGGGADTQY
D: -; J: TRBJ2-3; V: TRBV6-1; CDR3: ASSEVLRDTQY
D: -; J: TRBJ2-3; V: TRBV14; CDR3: ASSQDSGLFTDTQY
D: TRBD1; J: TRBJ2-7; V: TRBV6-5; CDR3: ASSQGGTGKNEQY
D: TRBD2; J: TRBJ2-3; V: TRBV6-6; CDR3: ASTAGGAGSDTQY
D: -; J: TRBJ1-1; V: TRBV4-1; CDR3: ASSQPGAGTEAF
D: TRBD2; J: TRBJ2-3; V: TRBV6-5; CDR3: ASSYSWRGGLDTQY
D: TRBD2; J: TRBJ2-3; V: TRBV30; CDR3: ALALGLAATDTQY
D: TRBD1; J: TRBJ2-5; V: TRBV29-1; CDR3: SAADRAGETQY
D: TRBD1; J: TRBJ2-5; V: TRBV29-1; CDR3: SVGQVLGETQY
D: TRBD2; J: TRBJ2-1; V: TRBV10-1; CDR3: ASSVGPGGNEQF
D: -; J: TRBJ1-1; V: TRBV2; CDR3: ASSVRDGMNTEAF
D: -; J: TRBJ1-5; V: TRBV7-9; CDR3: ASSLTGASGQPQH
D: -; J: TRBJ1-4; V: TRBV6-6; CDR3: ASSPSGNEKLF
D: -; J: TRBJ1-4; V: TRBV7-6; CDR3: ASSLRPDRNEKLF
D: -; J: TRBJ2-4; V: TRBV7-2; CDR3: ASRPTEAKNIQY
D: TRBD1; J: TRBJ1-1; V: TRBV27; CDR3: ASSPEGARDTEAF
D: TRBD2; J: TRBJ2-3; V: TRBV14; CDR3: ASRRSGGAYRDTQY
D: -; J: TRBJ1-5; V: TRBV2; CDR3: ASSEWGAGSNQPQH
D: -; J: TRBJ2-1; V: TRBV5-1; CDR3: ASSPGMPPDYNEQF
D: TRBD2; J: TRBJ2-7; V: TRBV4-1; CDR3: ASSQGLGAGGSYEQY
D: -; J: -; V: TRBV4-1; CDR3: ASSPGGAVYEQY
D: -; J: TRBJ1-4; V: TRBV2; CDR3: ASSRGINEKLF
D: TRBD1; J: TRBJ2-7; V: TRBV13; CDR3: ASTMDRAYEQY
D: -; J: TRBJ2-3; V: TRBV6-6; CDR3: ASSQRGVADTQY